These 11 T cell receptor beta chains were sequenced from one sample in a study of cytomegalovirus exposure and HLA in healthy donors. PCR used 60 Vbeta primers and 13 Jbeta primers. The protocol was immunoSEQ multiplex PCR, while the TCRdb copy is restricted to in-frame clones and leaves out a portion. The sample lists more than 95,000 clones, 77% occurring once. The sequenced sample was PBMCs. All receptors derive from a man aged 45-65 years in good health and CMV-seropositive.

The rearrangement links TRBV5-1 to TRBJ2-7; D may be TRBD1 (5 bases). This CDR3 region has 14 residues. Trimming shortened V by 3 bases and J by 1 base, and 11 bases separated the two germline ends. Germline V gives CDR1 SGHRS, CDR2 YFSETQ. This chain's CDR3 is CASSSQVTSYEQYF. The CDR3 DNA reads as TGCGCCAGCAGCTCACAGGTGACTTCCTACGAGCAGTACTTC.

The chain recombines TRBV7-8 with TRBJ1-1; D call uncertain. V was trimmed by 5 bases and J by 3 bases, leaving 7 bases between them. The CDR3 has 12 amino acids. CDR1 and CDR2 (germline): SGHVS, FQNEAQ. CDR3 amino acids: CASSPYYTEAFF. As DNA, the CDR3 is TGTGCCAGCAGCCCCTACTACACTGAAGCTTTCTTT.

The V gene is TRBV4-3, the J gene TRBJ2-1; a possible D gene is TRBD2 (7 bases). The CDR3 sequence is 19 residues long. Trimming cost V 0 bases and J 12 bases, with 30 bases left between them. The germline gives CDR1 LGHNA, CDR2 YSLEER. The CDR3 nucleotides read TGCGCCAGCAGCCAAGATGGGCCAGGGGCTCGGGCTAGCGGTCTTGTGCAGTTCTTC. Translating it yields CASSQDGPGARASGLVQFF.

The chain links TRBV10-1 to TRBJ1-1; D is undetermined. Per germline, CDR1 WNHNN and CDR2 SYGVQD (reference sequence). There are 15 residues in the CDR3. The V and J ends lost 3 bases and 2 bases respectively, with 13 bases between them. The CDR3 nucleotides read TGCGCCAGCAGTGAAGGTAGCGGCCCCAACACTGAAGCTTTCTTT. Protein sequence: CASSEGSGPNTEAFF.

This chain connects TRBV5-1 to TRBJ1-2; D possibly corresponds to TRBD1 (5 bases). Trimming pared 0 bases from V and 3 bases from J, leaving 9 bases between. The germline CDR1 and CDR2 sequences are SGHRS and YFSETQ. The CDR3 covers 14 residues. The chain's CDR3 is CASSLAGGDYGYTF. In DNA, the CDR3 is TGCGCCAGCAGCTTGGCCGGGGGGGACTATGGCTACACCTTC.

The CDR3 loop reads CAVKTDYEQYF. DNA of the CDR3: TGTGCCGTCAAGACGGACTACGAGCAGTACTTC. The gene calls are TRBV6-5 and TRBJ2-5; no reliable D call. The DNA matches TRBJ2-7 better at its end, which makes the J call doubtful. The CDR3 runs 11 residues. Germline V CDR1 and CDR2: MNHEY, SVGAGI.

The table lists this clone with many counts. The chain is built from TRBV6-5 and TRBJ1-1; 7 bases align to TRBD1. This CDR3 is built from 16 residues. Germline V lookup: CDR1 MNHEY, CDR2 SVGAGI. The V gene end was trimmed by 0 bases and the J gene end by 5 bases; junction bases not matched to a gene: 9. As DNA, the CDR3 is TGTGCCAGCAGTTACTCGATCCCCAGGGGGAGGACTGAAGCTTTCTTT. Translated: CASSYSIPRGRTEAFF.

The V gene is TRBV7-8, the J gene TRBJ1-6; 7 positions agree with TRBD1. V was pared by 4 bases and J by 6 bases, with 3 bases of the junction left unmatched. The CDR3 loop spans 14 amino acids. Germline lookup yields CDR1 SGHVS and CDR2 FQNEAQ. CDR3 bases: TGTGCCAGCAGCTCGACAGGGACTAATTCACCCCTCCACTTT. It codes for CASSSTGTNSPLHF.

The genes are TRBV6-5 and TRBJ1-5; TRBD1 matches 7 bases. After removal of 5 bases from V and 3 bases from J, the junction contained 7 bases not matched to a gene. The CDR3 runs to 15 residues. Germline V gene lookup returns CDR1 MNHEY and CDR2 SVGAGI. The DNA for the CDR3 is TGTGCCAGCAGTCGTCAGGGGGACCTCAATCAGCCCCAGCATTTT. Translation: CASSRQGDLNQPQHF.

This clone turned up a few times. This rearrangement joins TRBV9 to TRBJ2-1; D call uncertain. Between the trimmed V and J ends, which lost 4 bases and 7 bases, there was a span of 12 bases. Per the germline V gene, CDR1 is SGDLS and CDR2 is YYNGEE. The CDR3 loop spans 13 amino acids. This CDR3 is CASSRGIINEQFF. The CDR3 DNA is TGTGCCAGCAGCCGAGGAATCATAAATGAGCAGTTCTTC.

This chain connects TRBV20-1 to TRBJ1-6; a possible D gene is TRBD1 (5 bases). Germline V gene data show CDR1 as DFQATT and CDR2 as SNEGSKA (reference sequence). V was clipped by 5 bases and J by 12 bases, with 11 bases between them. The CDR3 contains 11 residues. CDR3 protein: CSAGRGGPLHF. In DNA, the CDR3 is TGCAGTGCTGGACGGGGGGGACCCCTCCACTTT.